One and the same sample provided the 32 T cell receptor beta chains below, sequenced in a study of CD8 T cells in ankylosing spondylitis. TCRdb re-analysed the 5' RACE reads in MiXCR, keeping a single row per CDR3 protein. The repertoire holds a few hundred thousand distinct CDR3 sequences, roughly 13% seen once, with approximately 7% in the top ten. Findings and limits, study-wide: Made up of about eight highly homologous variants, a TCR beta motif appeared characteristic of ankylosing spondylitis blood.

These receptors' antigens are unknown. The sequenced sample consisted of blood, either unsorted or a sorted T cell fraction (not recorded which). Receptors were obtained from a male donor with ankylosing spondylitis.

The chain has TRBV20-1 and TRBJ1-6, with a weak D call TRBD1 (6 bases). The V gene lost 0 bases and the J gene lost 5 bases, with 8 bases spanning the gap. The CDR3 covers 14 residues. Germline V gene data show CDR1 as DFQATT and CDR2 as SNEGSKA (reference sequence). CDR3 nucleotides: TGCAGTGCTAGAGAGGACAGCCATAATTCACCCCTCCACTTT. Protein product: CSAREDSHNSPLHF.

About this clonotype itself: This sequence may be a read error, since a much larger clone differs from it by one base. The J gene is TRBJ2-1, the V gene TRBV12-3 or TRBV12-4; 9 bases match TRBD2. The CDR3 contains 14 residues. As DNA, the CDR3 is TGTGCCAGCAGGATCCTAGCGGGGTACAATGAGCAGCTCTTC. Translation gives CASRILAGYNEQLF.

This clonotype came up a few times. The chain is built from TRBV5-1 and TRBJ2-5, with 10 bases fitting TRBD2. The J segment lost 5 bases and the V segment lost 3 bases, leaving 4 bases of the junction unmatched. Germline CDR1 reads SGHRS; CDR2 reads YFSETQ. The CDR3 extends over 14 amino acids. The CDR3 nucleotides are TGCGCCAGCAGCTGGACTAGCGGCCCGGAGACCCAGTACTTC. This translates into CASSWTSGPETQYF.

This clonotype was recorded at least ten times. This rearrangement joins TRBV15 to TRBJ2-5; the D gene is possibly TRBD1 (5 bases). Trimming removed 0 bases at V and 2 bases at J, with 13 bases between. Germline V CDR1 and CDR2: LNHNV, YYDKDF (reference sequence). The CDR3 runs to 16 residues. The CDR3 reads CATSRDLRDVQETQYF. CDR3 sequence (DNA): TGTGCCACCAGCAGAGATCTCAGGGATGTACAAGAGACCCAGTACTTC.

The rearrangement joins TRBV6-2 or TRBV6-3 to TRBJ2-5; TRBD2 matches 16 bases. Germline values: CDR1 MNHEY, CDR2 SVGEGT. J lost 4 bases, V lost 6 bases, and 11 bases had no gene match. The CDR3 has 18 residues. The CDR3 spells CASSSLGLAGGLRETQYF. Written as DNA, the CDR3 is TGTGCCAGCAGCAGTCTGGGACTAGCGGGAGGGTTGAGAGAGACCCAGTACTTC.

In this sample, this clonotype turned up a few times. The rearrangement joins TRBV29-1 to TRBJ2-7, with a tentative D call TRBD2 (7 bases). V lost 5 bases and J 3 bases, leaving 20 bases between the germline ends. The V gene's germline CDR1 is SQVTM and CDR2 ANQGSEA. The length of the CDR3 is 15 residues. The CDR3 region has the DNA TGCAGCGTTAGGGGGGAGGGGCAGGCGATCTACGAGCAGTACGTC. Its protein is CSVRGEGQAIYEQYV.

The DNA for the CDR3 is TGCAGTGCTAGAGAACAATGGGATAATTCACCCCTCCACTTT. As protein: CSAREQWDNSPLHF. V gene TRBV20-1 combines with J gene TRBJ1-6; D remains ambiguous. The length of the CDR3 is 14 residues. Trimming took 0 bases from V and 5 from J, leaving 8 bases between them. Per the germline V gene, CDR1 is DFQATT and CDR2 is SNEGSKA (reference sequence).

This chain links TRBV9 with TRBJ2-5, with 8 positions matching TRBD2. The CDR3 totals 19 residues. The V gene's germline CDR1 is SGDLS and CDR2 YYNGEE. J gave up 2 bases and V 3 bases, and 18 bases lay outside the gene matches. CDR3 amino acids: CASSALTSSGLPQQETQYF. Written as DNA, the CDR3 is TGTGCCAGCAGCGCGCTAACCTCTAGCGGGCTACCCCAACAAGAGACCCAGTACTTC. Combining the CDR3 with reference TRBV9 and TRBJ2-5 gives the whole variable domain DSGVTQTPKHLITATGQRVTLRCSPRSGDLSVYWYQQSLDQGLQFLIQYYNGEERAKGNILERFSAQQFPDLHSELNLSSLELGDSALYFCASSALTSSGLPQQETQYFGPGTRLLVL.

This clonotype was detected many times. The chain has TRBV9 and TRBJ1-3; no firm D call. The CDR3 covers 15 residues. Germline CDR1 and CDR2: SGDLS and YYNGEE. V was pared by 3 bases and J by 1 base, with 11 bases between. The CDR3 protein is CASSADAGSGNTIYF. The CDR3 bases are TGTGCCAGCAGCGCAGATGCGGGGTCTGGAAACACCATATATTTT.

This clonotype was seen a few times. This chain uses TRBV30 with TRBJ2-3, with TRBD1 matching 8 bases. This CDR3 is built from 14 residues. Germline-derived CDR1 and CDR2 are GTSNPN and SVGIG (reference sequence). The V and J ends lost 0 bases and 7 bases, in that order; junction bases with no gene match: 6. Here the CDR3 DNA reads TGTGCCTGGAGTGTACCAGGGGGCAAGAATACGCAGTATTTT. Translating gives CAWSVPGGKNTQYF.

This clonotype was found a few times. J is TRBJ1-5 and V is TRBV20-1; D remains ambiguous. Germline lookup yields CDR1 DFQATT and CDR2 SNEGSKA (reference sequence). This CDR3 contains 14 residues. The V gene lost 3 bases and the J gene lost 3 bases, with 12 bases spanning the gap. CDR3 nucleotides: TGCAGTGCTAGTCGGGGTGCAGCCAATCAGCCCCAGCATTTT. It is translated as CSASRGAANQPQHF.

This clonotype was found a few times. This rearrangement joins TRBV24-1 to TRBJ2-5; 8 nucleotides line up with TRBD2. V shed 3 bases and J 5 bases; nucleotides not matched to a gene: 7. Germline CDR1 reads KGHDR; CDR2 reads SFDVKD. The CDR3 is 15 residues long. The CDR3 spells CATSDPTGGAETQYF. DNA of the CDR3: TGTGCCACCAGTGATCCCACCGGGGGGGCGGAGACCCAGTACTTC.

The J gene is TRBJ2-2, the V gene TRBV20-1, with TRBD2 matching over 7 bases. The length of the CDR3 is 17 residues. Looked up from germline, CDR1 is DFQATT and CDR2 is SNEGSKA (reference sequence). After removal of 1 base from V and 4 bases from J, the junction contained 12 bases not matched to a gene. CDR3 DNA: TGCAGTGCTAGAGGGAGACGGGGGGAGGGACTCACCGGGGAGCTGTTTTTT. Protein: CSARGRRGEGLTGELFF.

V and J are TRBV25-1 and TRBJ2-1; tentative D call: TRBD2 (5 bases). The V and J ends lost 9 bases and 2 bases respectively, with 11 bases between them. Germline-derived CDR1 and CDR2 are MGHDK and SYGVNS. This CDR3 is 13 amino acids long. The CDR3 region is CASTYGAYNEQFF. As DNA, the CDR3 is TGTGCCAGTACCTACGGGGCCTACAATGAGCAGTTCTTC.

The chain has TRBV24-1 and TRBJ2-1; D may be TRBD1 or TRBD2 (5 bases each). The CDR3 is 13 amino acids. V gave up 2 bases and J gave up 7 bases, with 8 bases separating them. Germline CDR1 and CDR2: KGHDR and SFDVKD. The CDR3 sequence: CATSDWGKNEQFF. CDR3 DNA: TGTGCCACCAGTGATTGGGGGAAAAATGAGCAGTTCTTC.

This clonotype was found a few times. The chain joins TRBV4-2 to TRBJ2-5; 7 nucleotides match TRBD2. Trimming removed 3 bases from V and 4 bases from J; junction bases left unmatched: 17. This CDR3 contains 18 residues. The germline V gene has CDR1 LGHNA and CDR2 YNFKEQ. The CDR3 sequence is CASSQKLAGNSGGETQYF. For the CDR3, the DNA is TGTGCCAGCAGCCAGAAACTAGCAGGGAATTCGGGAGGAGAGACCCAGTACTTC.

This clonotype was counted at least ten times. The gene calls are TRBV7-9 and TRBJ1-2; no clear D. CDR3 length: 15 residues. Per the germline V gene, CDR1 is SEHNR and CDR2 is FQNEAQ (reference sequence). V was pared by 2 bases and J by 1 base, with 11 bases between. This CDR3 is CASSLPDGSNYGYTF. As DNA, the CDR3 is TGTGCCAGCAGCTTACCCGACGGGAGTAACTATGGCTACACCTTC.

The rearrangement joins TRBV25-1 to TRBJ1-2; no definite D call. V was trimmed by 2 bases and J by 6 bases, leaving 19 bases between them. The CDR3 totals 16 residues. Germline lookup yields CDR1 MGHDK and CDR2 SYGVNS. DNA of the CDR3: TGTGCCAGCAGTGAAATCACAGTCGGATTCGGAGATGGCTACACCTTC. It yields the protein CASSEITVGFGDGYTF.

This chain links TRBV6-4 with TRBJ1-2, with 7 positions matching TRBD1. This CDR3 is built from 15 residues. Unmatched junction bases numbered 4, after V lost 3 bases and J lost 0 bases. CDR1 is MRHNA, CDR2 SNTAGT, per germline. This CDR3 is CASSEQGRTNYGYTF. DNA for the CDR3: TGTGCCAGCAGTGAACAGGGGCGTACTAACTATGGCTACACCTTC.

This clonotype has only a few counts. The DNA for the CDR3 is TGTGCCAGCAGCTTCACGGGACTAGCGGGAGATGAGCAGTTCTTC. This codes for CASSFTGLAGDEQFF. The genes are TRBV7-9 and TRBJ2-1, with 14 bases matching TRBD2. V lost 3 bases, J lost 8 bases, and 3 bases stayed unmatched. The CDR3 is 15 amino acids. The germline V gene encodes CDR1 SEHNR and CDR2 FQNEAQ (reference sequence).

This clonotype was observed a handful of times. This sequence joins TRBV7-2 and TRBJ1-1; a possible D gene is TRBD1 (5 bases). The CDR3 is made up of 14 amino acids. V lost 4 bases, J lost 5 bases, and 14 bases lay in between. The germline gives CDR1 SGHTA, CDR2 FQGNSA. This chain's CDR3 is CASSWPGRGTEAFF. CDR3 bases: TGTGCCAGCAGCTGGCCAGGCCGGGGGACTGAAGCTTTCTTT.

This clonotype was counted a few times. The rearrangement joins TRBV5-1 to TRBJ1-1, with D uncertain. The germline gives CDR1 SGHRS, CDR2 YFSETQ. This CDR3 spans 14 amino acids. Trimming pared 0 bases from V and 4 bases from J, leaving 10 bases between. CDR3 coding DNA: TGCGCCAGCAGCTTGGAAGTAGATATCACTGAAGCTTTCTTT. Translating gives CASSLEVDITEAFF.

This chain joins TRBV19 and TRBJ2-1; D remains unclear. Germline V gives CDR1 LNHDA, CDR2 SQIVND (reference sequence). The V gene lost 3 bases and the J gene lost 0 bases, with 9 bases spanning the gap. The CDR3 is made up of 15 amino acids. This CDR3 reads CASSMEDSSYNEQFF. CDR3 in DNA: TGTGCCAGTAGTATGGAAGATAGCTCCTACAATGAGCAGTTCTTC.

The CDR3 is CAISVRDTPNEQFF. CDR3 sequence (DNA): TGTGCCATCAGTGTCCGGGACACTCCAAATGAGCAGTTCTTC. The chain recombines TRBV10-3 with TRBJ2-1, with D possibly being TRBD1 (6 bases). CDR3 length: 14 amino acids. Trimming shortened V by 4 bases and J by 7 bases, and 14 bases separated the two germline ends. Germline V gives CDR1 ENHRY, CDR2 SYGVKD.

The chain joins TRBV7-9 to TRBJ1-5; 8 bases agree with TRBD1. V gave up 4 bases and J gave up 4 bases; unmatched junction bases: 9. Germline lookup yields CDR1 SEHNR and CDR2 FQNEAQ (reference sequence). This CDR3 is 16 amino acids long. The CDR3 DNA reads as TGTGCCAGCAGCTCAACGCAGGGGGCTCTAAATCAGCCCCAGCATTTT. It is translated as CASSSTQGALNQPQHF. Based on the CDR3 plus reference TRBV7-9 and TRBJ1-5, the full variable domain is DTGVSQNPRHKITKRGQNVTFRCDPISEHNRLYWYRQTLGQGPEFLTYFQNEAQLEKSRLLSDRFSAERPKGSFSTLEIQRTEQGDSAMYLCASSSTQGALNQPQHFGDGTRLSIL.

Many counts were recorded for this clonotype. The V gene is TRBV27, the J gene TRBJ1-3; D uncertain. Trimming took off 5 bases at V and 3 bases at J, with 20 bases between the two ends. The CDR3 is made up of 17 amino acids. The germline V gene has CDR1 MNHEY and CDR2 SMNVEV (reference sequence). DNA for the CDR3: TGTGCCAGCAGTCTGAGATGGGGAAAGGGCGGTGGAAACACCATATATTTT. As protein: CASSLRWGKGGGNTIYF.

The chain carries TRBV7-2 and TRBJ2-2; perhaps TRBD2 as D (6 bases). The V end lost 2 bases, the J end lost 4 bases, and 11 bases lay between the germline ends. The CDR3 has 15 residues. Looked up from germline, CDR1 is SGHTA and CDR2 is FQGNSA. CDR3 nucleotides: TGTGCCAGCAGCTTATCGGCGGGGCCCACCGGGGAGCTGTTTTTT. As protein: CASSLSAGPTGELFF.

This chain links TRBV5-5 with TRBJ1-2; tentative D call: TRBD1 (5 bases). CDR1 is SGHKS and CDR2 is YYEKEE in the germline V gene (reference sequence). CDR3 length: 14 residues. Between the trimmed V and J ends, which lost 6 bases and 2 bases, there was a span of 14 bases. CDR3 coding DNA: TGTGCCAGCACGGCAACTACAGGAAACTATGGCTACACCTTC. This translates into CASTATTGNYGYTF.

The gene calls are TRBV10-2 and TRBJ2-1, with 7 nucleotides matching TRBD2. This CDR3 spans 17 amino acids. Germline V lookup: CDR1 WSHSY, CDR2 SAAADI. The ends lost 0 bases at V and 5 bases at J; junction bases unmatched: 10. Here the CDR3 DNA reads TGCGCCAGCAGTGAGTCGAAGACCGGGAGGTCAAACAATGAGCAGTTCTTC. It specifies CASSESKTGRSNNEQFF.

This chain connects TRBV3-1 to TRBJ2-7; D is unclear. Germline V lookup: CDR1 LGHDT, CDR2 YNNKEL (reference sequence). V lost 3 bases and J lost 0, with 15 bases in between. The CDR3 has 16 amino acids. The CDR3 loop is CASSQSIVTSSYEQYV. DNA of the CDR3: TGTGCCAGCAGCCAGTCCATAGTTACAAGCTCCTACGAGCAGTACGTC.

This clonotype has just a few counts. The V and J genes are TRBV29-1 and TRBJ2-2; 7 nucleotides match TRBD2. Trimming cost V 3 bases and J 1 base; bases outside gene matches: 8. Germline CDR1 SQVTM, CDR2 ANQGSEA. This CDR3 comprises 16 residues. CDR3 residues: CSVETAGGKNTGELFF. CDR3 coding DNA: TGCAGCGTTGAGACGGCCGGGGGGAAGAACACCGGGGAGCTGTTTTTT.

This clonotype was counted only a few times. The chain is built from TRBV18 and TRBJ2-1; TRBD2 agrees at 7 bases. V lost 3 bases to trimming and J lost 7 bases; unmatched junction nucleotides: 9. Germline assignment: CDR1 KGHSH and CDR2 LQKENI. The CDR3 contains 15 residues. The CDR3 is CASSPNSGSGNEQFF. CDR3 coding DNA: TGTGCCAGCTCACCTAATAGCGGGTCAGGAAATGAGCAGTTCTTC.